This TCR beta chain was retrieved from a study of GPR56 and killer-like receptors on CD4 memory cells (dated by TCRdb to the late 2010s). General notes on the study: It was proposed in the study that human CD4+ memory T-cell differentiation and cytokine production potential are marked by progressive acquisition of KLRB1, KLRG1, GPR56 and then KLRF1. The healthy blood donors were described in the study as age-matched to the liver disease patients, whose median age was approximately 68 years.

General conclusions and limits of the study: Clones dominating late populations 4 and 5 were also found in early populations 1 and 2, and this finding was taken by the authors as evidence for linear differentiation. TCR repertoire overlap was especially strong between late populations 4 and 5, and population 3 also partly overlapped. Rather than full repertoires, the diversity and similarity analyses used only the 100 most expanded clones in each population. Clonal frequency was low in the marker-negative population and increased progressively along the proposed pathway, with TCRbeta diversity decreasing accordingly.

According to the germline V gene (reference sequence), CDR1 reads GTSNPN and CDR2 reads SVGIG. The CDR3 holds 14 amino acids from the cysteine to the phenylalanine. No DNA is recorded. Before TCRbeta sequencing, fluorescence-activated cell sorting was used to enrich five KLR/GPR56-defined CD4+ populations. To test a linear memory differentiation pathway, TCRbeta repertoires were sequenced from five CD4+ T-cell subsets defined by expression of KLRB1, KLRG1, GPR56 and KLRF1. TCR-sequenced cells came from peripheral blood of healthy control individuals, reported as five donors in the TCRbeta analysis figure. Heparinized peripheral blood was collected, and every sample was processed within one hour of retrieval. To isolate peripheral blood mononuclear cells, blood was diluted 1:2 in PBS and put through Biocoll density gradient centrifugation at room temperature. Before flow sorting, CD4+ T cells were magnetically enriched from freshly isolated PBMCs using anti-CD4 MicroBeads. A BD FACSAria II was used to sort CD4+ T cells enriched from PBMCs of healthy donors according to marker expression. Surface staining used anti-KLRB1 clone 191B8, anti-KLRF1 clone 4A4.D10 and anti-KLRG1 clone REA261 antibodies from Miltenyi Biotec.

The listed sequencing device is Illumina HiSeq 2500. Sequencing libraries were built by amplifying the recombined TCRbeta locus with a previously published PCR protocol. On the authors' methods: Any read whose average quality score fell below 30 was discarded, and IMSEQ was used to process the reads that remained. Clonotypes were defined by Vbeta gene, Jbeta gene and CDR3 amino acid sequence. The Morisita-Horn index, computed on the top 100 expanded clones, was used to measure repertoire overlap between populations. Renyi diversity profiles calculated on the top 100 expanded clones were used to assess clonal diversity. TCRdb reanalyzed the reads, keeping one entry per CDR3 protein sequence and omitting DNA. Clone size and V and J calls follow TCRdb, not the original study. The table kept for this sample lists some 2,100 distinct CDR3 sequences. In total, the top ten clones hold around 5.2% of the sample.

This clonotype is medium-sized (0.01 to 0.1%), judged from its frequency; no count is recorded. Its cognate antigen has yet to be identified. Sequences were obtained from memory CD4+ T cells from blood. The origin of this receptor is a human donor in good health. The chain is made from TRBV30 and TRBJ2-5; TCRdb selects TRBD1, and the lack of DNA leaves this call unchecked. The CDR3: CAWSVLGVVETQYF.